The entry below gives a single TCR beta chain sequence along with its context. Germline CDR1 SNHLY, CDR2 FYNNEI. Trimming at V came to 3 bases and at J to 4 bases, leaving 3 bases not matched to a gene. The CDR3 extends over 14 amino acids. In the original workflow: The assay estimated nucleated cells by amplifying reference gene primers. Some clones are missing from TCRdb's copy, which holds only in-frame ones; the method was immunoSEQ multiplex PCR. V and J calls and clone size are as listed in that table; D and trimming were resolved from the DNA. Among tens of thousands of clones, 88% were seen once, and the ten largest hold about 5%. The data originate from a study of blood T cell repertoires in COVID-19. Study details: COVID-19 samples collected from the United States, Italy and Spain covered acute and convalescent phases.

Sequenced sample: peripheral blood. This sequence joins TRBV2 and TRBJ2-1; 7 bases are shared with TRBD2. The receptor comes from a woman at least 80 years old with active COVID-19. The CDR3, as DNA: TGTGCCAGCAGTGAGGGGGACTATTACAATGAGCAGTTCTTC. This sequence encodes CASSEGDYYNEQFF. The full variable domain, in which reference TRBV2 and TRBJ2-1 provide the parts outside the CDR3, is EPEVTQTPSHQVTQMGQEVILRCVPISNHLYFYWYRQILGQKVEFLVSFYNNEISEKSEIFDDQFSVERPDGSNFTLKIRSTKLEDSAMYFCASSEGDYYNEQFFGPGTRLTVL.